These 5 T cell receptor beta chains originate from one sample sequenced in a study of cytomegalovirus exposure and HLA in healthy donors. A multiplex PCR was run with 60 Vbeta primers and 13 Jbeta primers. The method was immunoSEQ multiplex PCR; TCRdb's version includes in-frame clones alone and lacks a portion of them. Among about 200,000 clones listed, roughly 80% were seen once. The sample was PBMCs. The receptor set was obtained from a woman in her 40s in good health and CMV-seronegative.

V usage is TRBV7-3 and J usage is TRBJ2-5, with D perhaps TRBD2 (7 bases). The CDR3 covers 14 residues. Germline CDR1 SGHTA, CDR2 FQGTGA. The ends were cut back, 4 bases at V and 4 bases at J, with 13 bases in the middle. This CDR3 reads CASSSGGGGETQYF. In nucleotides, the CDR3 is TGTGCCAGCAGCTCCGGGGGAGGGGGAGAGACCCAGTACTTC.

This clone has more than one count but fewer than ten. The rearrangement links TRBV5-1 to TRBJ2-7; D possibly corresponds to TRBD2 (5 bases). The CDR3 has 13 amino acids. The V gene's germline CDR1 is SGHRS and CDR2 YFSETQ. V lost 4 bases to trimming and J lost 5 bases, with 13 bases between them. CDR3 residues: CASSPGIANEQYF. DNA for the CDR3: TGCGCCAGCAGCCCGGGCATAGCGAACGAGCAGTACTTC.

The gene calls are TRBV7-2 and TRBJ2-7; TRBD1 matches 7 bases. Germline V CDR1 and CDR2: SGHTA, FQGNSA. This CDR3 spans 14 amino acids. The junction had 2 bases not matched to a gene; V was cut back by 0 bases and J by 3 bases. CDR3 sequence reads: CASSLAAGGYEQYF. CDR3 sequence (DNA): TGTGCCAGCAGCTTAGCGGCAGGGGGCTACGAGCAGTACTTC.

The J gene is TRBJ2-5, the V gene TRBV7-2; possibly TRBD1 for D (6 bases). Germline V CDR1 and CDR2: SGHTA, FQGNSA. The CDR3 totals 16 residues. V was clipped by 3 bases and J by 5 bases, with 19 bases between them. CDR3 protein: CASSFRGSTQGETQYF. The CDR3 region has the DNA TGTGCCAGCAGCTTCAGGGGCTCCACTCAAGGGGAGACCCAGTACTTC. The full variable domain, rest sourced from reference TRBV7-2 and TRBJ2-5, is GAGVSQSPSNKVTEKGKDVELRCDPISGHTALYWYRQSLGQGLEFLIYFQGNSAPDKSGLPSDRFSAERTGGSVSTLTIQRTQQEDSAVYLCASSFRGSTQGETQYFGPGTRLLVL.

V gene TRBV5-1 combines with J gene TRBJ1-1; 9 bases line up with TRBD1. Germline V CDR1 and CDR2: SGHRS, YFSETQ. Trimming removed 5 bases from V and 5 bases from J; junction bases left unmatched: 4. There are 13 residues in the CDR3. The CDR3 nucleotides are TGCGCCAGCAGTTGGGACAGGGAAACTGAAGCTTTCTTT. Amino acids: CASSWDRETEAFF.